The next 6 T cell receptor beta chains were all read from a single sample in a study of T cell responses to AZD1222 COVID-19 vaccine. Produced via immunoSEQ multiplex PCR; TCRdb's table is partial and in-frame only. Here the sample spans about 180,000 clones, roughly 89% being singletons. Sequencing used peripheral blood, obtained on day 0 of AZD1222 vaccination. The receptors were sampled from an adult in good health.

The V call is TRBV3-1 (or the pseudogene TRBV3-2), the J call TRBJ2-7, with TRBD1 as a possible D gene (7 bases). V shed 6 bases and J shed 1 base, with 10 bases lying between them. Germline V gene lookup returns CDR1 LGHDT and CDR2 YNNKEL (reference sequence). CDR3 length equals 13 residues. The CDR3 DNA reads TGTGCCAGCAGGGGGGGACAGTCCTACGAGCAGTACTTC. This encodes CASRGGQSYEQYF.

This clone has more than one count but fewer than ten. The chain combines TRBV2 with TRBJ2-7; 7 nucleotides align to TRBD2. Germline V lookup: CDR1 SNHLY, CDR2 FYNNEI. The J segment lost 3 bases and the V segment lost 4 bases, leaving 6 bases of the junction unmatched. The CDR3 sequence is 14 residues long. CDR3 coding DNA: TGTGCCAGCAGTGTGGGGGGGTTCTTCTACGAGCAGTACGTC. It specifies CASSVGGFFYEQYV.

The rearrangement links TRBV5-1 to TRBJ2-3; 7 nucleotides agree with TRBD1. V was clipped by 0 bases and J by 2 bases; unmatched bases: 6. CDR1 is SGHRS and CDR2 is YFSETQ in the germline V gene. This CDR3 is built from 16 residues. In nucleotides, the CDR3 is TGCGCCAGCAGCTTGGGGGACAGCCTTTACACAGATACGCAGTATTTT. This gives the protein CASSLGDSLYTDTQYF.

The rearrangement uses TRBV5-1 and TRBJ2-3, with 8 bases matching TRBD2. The CDR3 length is 14 residues. After removal of 2 bases from V and 1 base from J, the junction contained 0 bases not matched to a gene. Germline CDR1 reads SGHRS; CDR2 reads YFSETQ. The DNA of the CDR3 is TGCGCCAGCAGCTTAGCGGGGGGCACAGATACGCAGTATTTT. It yields the protein CASSLAGGTDTQYF.

This sequence joins TRBV6-6 and TRBJ2-2, with unresolved D. The germline CDR1 and CDR2 sequences are MNHNY and SVGAGI (reference sequence). Trimming took 9 bases from V and 5 from J, leaving 10 bases between them. There are 12 residues in the CDR3. CDR3 nucleotide sequence: TGTGCCAGTCTGAGACAAACCGGGGAGCTGTTTTTT. This codes for CASLRQTGELFF.

The chain is built from TRBV5-4 and TRBJ1-4, with D unclear. Trimming pared 2 bases from V and 0 bases from J, leaving 11 bases between. The CDR3 extends over 16 amino acids. Germline V gene sequence: CDR1 SGHNT, CDR2 YYREEE (reference sequence). CDR3 DNA: TGTGCCAGCAGCTTCGGAGGACCTGCAACTAATGAAAAACTGTTTTTT. Translating gives CASSFGGPATNEKLFF.